These 3 T cell receptor beta chains originate from one sample sequenced in a study of cytomegalovirus exposure and HLA in healthy donors. PCR used 60 Vbeta primers and 13 Jbeta primers. Assay: immunoSEQ multiplex PCR; the TCRdb copy retains only in-frame clones and omits some. The sample has approximately 160,000 clones; approximately 80% are singletons. The sample was PBMCs. These receptors all come from a woman under 30 in good health and CMV-seronegative.

The rearrangement links TRBV5-1 to TRBJ2-5; 8 bases match TRBD1. This CDR3 is 14 amino acids long. The junction had 9 bases not matched to a gene; V was cut back by 0 bases and J by 11 bases. CDR1 and CDR2 (germline): SGHRS, YFSETQ. CDR3 loop: CASSLVAGGGEQYF. CDR3 DNA sequence: TGCGCCAGCAGCTTGGTGGCAGGGGGCGGGGAGCAGTACTTC. Drawing the rest from reference TRBV5-1 and TRBJ2-5, the complete variable domain is KAGVTQTPRYLIKTRGQQVTLSCSPISGHRSVSWYQQTPGQGLQFLFEYFSETQRNKGNFPGRFSGRQFSNSRSEMNVSTLELGDSALYLCASSLVAGGGEQYFGPGTRLLVL.

Details on this clone: The same CDR3 can be traced to other DNA sequences in this sample. This chain uses TRBV18 with TRBJ1-4; a possible D gene is TRBD1 (5 bases). The CDR3 contains 14 residues. Germline CDR1 is KGHSH and CDR2 is LQKENI. V lost 2 bases, J lost 3 bases, and 7 bases lay in between. The CDR3 region is CASSPGGANEKLFF. CDR3 in DNA: TGTGCCAGCTCACCAGGAGGGGCTAATGAAAAACTGTTTTTT.

Details on this clone: Other DNA sequences in the same sample also yield this CDR3. The chain is built from TRBV7-9 and TRBJ1-1, with 8 bases that match TRBD1. This CDR3 spans 14 amino acids. V was pared by 3 bases and J by 1 base, with 1 base of the junction left unmatched. Germline V CDR1 and CDR2: SEHNR, FQNEAQ (reference sequence). CDR3 nucleotide sequence: TGTGCCAGCAGCTTTGGACAGGGGAACACTGAAGCTTTCTTT. It is translated as CASSFGQGNTEAFF.